This T cell receptor beta chain was observed in a study of CD8+ T cells in alopecia areata. Study as a whole: Oral tofacitinib, 5 to 10 mg twice daily, was given in an open-label trial.

Treatment meaning: oral pan-JAK inhibitor, 5-10 mg twice daily. Alopecia areata patients gave lesional scalp punch biopsies and peripheral blood samples. This CDR3 is built from 18 residues. The V gene lost 1 base and the J gene lost 3 bases, with 16 bases spanning the gap. RNA was isolated and reverse transcribed to cDNA, the sequencing template. Assay used: immunoSEQ multiplex PCR; TCRdb lists only in-frame clones, some missing. This table holds hundreds of thousands of clones, more than 60% found once. V usage is TRBV23-1 and J usage is TRBJ2-6; D might be TRBD2 (6 bases). TRBV23-1 is an ORF, with its function uncertain. The clonotype was recovered from a human donor with alopecia areata. This specimen consisted of CD4+ T cells sorted from blood, obtained at roughly week 45, from a patient treated with tofacitinib. Here the CDR3 DNA reads TGCGCCAGCAGTCAATTTCAAATTGGAGGGGATGGGGCCAACGTCCTGACTTTC. Protein: CASSQFQIGGDGANVLTF.